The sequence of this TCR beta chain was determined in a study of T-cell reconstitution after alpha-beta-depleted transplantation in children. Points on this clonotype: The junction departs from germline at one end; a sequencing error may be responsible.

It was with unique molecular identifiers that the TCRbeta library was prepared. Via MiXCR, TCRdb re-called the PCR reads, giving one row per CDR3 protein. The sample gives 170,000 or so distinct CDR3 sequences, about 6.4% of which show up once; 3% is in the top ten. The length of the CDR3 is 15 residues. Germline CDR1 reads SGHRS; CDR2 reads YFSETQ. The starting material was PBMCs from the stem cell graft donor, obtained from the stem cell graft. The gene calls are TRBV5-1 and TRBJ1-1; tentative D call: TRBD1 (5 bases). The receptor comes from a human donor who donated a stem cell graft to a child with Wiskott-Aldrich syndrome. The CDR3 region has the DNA TGCGCCAGCAGCTTAAGGGCGCAGGGAGACACTGAAGTTTTCTTT. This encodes CASSLRAQGDTEVFF.